Given below is one TCR beta chain in context. The antigen remains unidentified. This specimen belongs to a study of OX40 agonist ivuxolimab in advanced cancers. The V gene's germline CDR1 is MNHEY and CDR2 SMNVEV (reference sequence). Trimming cost V 6 bases and J 10 bases, with 16 bases left between them. This CDR3 comprises 12 residues. TCRdb's copy holds only in-frame clones and misses some; the assay was immunoSEQ multiplex PCR. The sample includes about 55,000 clones, roughly 88% of them seen just once. The study's findings and limits: Clonal expansion was seen in CD4+ and CD8+ blood T cells by week 6 at 0.1 to 3.0 mg/kg.

V gene TRBV27 combines with J gene TRBJ2-7, with D possibly TRBD1 on 6 matching bases. The starting material was CD4+ or CD8+ T cells sorted from blood, obtained in a trial of the OX40 agonist ivuxolimab. The TCR originated in an adult with an advanced solid tumor such as melanoma, head and neck, liver or kidney cancer. The CDR3 coding sequence is TGTGCCAGCAGAACAGGGACCTCTAGACAGTACTTC. This translates into CASRTGTSRQYF.